This record looks at one T cell receptor (beta chain) sequence and its context. The data originate from a study of blood T cell repertoires in COVID-19. Across the whole study: The origin of the acute and convalescent COVID-19 samples was the United States, Italy and Spain. Nucleic acid was either cDNA or gDNA, and it came from T cells, B-cell-depleted T cells, or PBMCs.

Trimming cost V 7 bases and J 6 bases, with 18 bases left between them. Germline-derived CDR1 and CDR2 are SGHAT and FQNNGV. This CDR3 is 14 amino acids long. Authors' data handling: Reference gene primers were amplified, and this amplification served to estimate nucleated cell counts. Some clones are missing from TCRdb's copy, which holds only in-frame ones; the method was immunoSEQ multiplex PCR. That table is the source of V, J and clone size, and D and trimming were worked out from the DNA. The sample yields 95,000 to 110,000 clones, more than 70% seen once. The TCR comes from a man between 65 and 80 years old with acute or convalescent COVID-19. The chain joins TRBV11-2 to TRBJ1-1, with a possible D match to TRBD1 (6 bases). Sequencing was done on a sample of peripheral blood. The CDR3 bases are TGTGCCAGCAACTGGGGCTGGGACACACCTGAAGCTTTCTTT. Translating gives CASNWGWDTPEAFF.